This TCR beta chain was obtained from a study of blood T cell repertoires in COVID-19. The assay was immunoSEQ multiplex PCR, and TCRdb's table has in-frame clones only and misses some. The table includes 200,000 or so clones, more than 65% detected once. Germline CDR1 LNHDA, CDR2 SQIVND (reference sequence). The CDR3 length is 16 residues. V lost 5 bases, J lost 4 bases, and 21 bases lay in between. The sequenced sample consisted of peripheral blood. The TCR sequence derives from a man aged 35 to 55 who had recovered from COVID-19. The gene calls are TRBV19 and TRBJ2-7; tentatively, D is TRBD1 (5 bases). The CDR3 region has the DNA TGTGCCAGTAGTCCAACCTGGGGCAGCGATCCATACGAGCAGTACTTC. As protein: CASSPTWGSDPYEQYF.